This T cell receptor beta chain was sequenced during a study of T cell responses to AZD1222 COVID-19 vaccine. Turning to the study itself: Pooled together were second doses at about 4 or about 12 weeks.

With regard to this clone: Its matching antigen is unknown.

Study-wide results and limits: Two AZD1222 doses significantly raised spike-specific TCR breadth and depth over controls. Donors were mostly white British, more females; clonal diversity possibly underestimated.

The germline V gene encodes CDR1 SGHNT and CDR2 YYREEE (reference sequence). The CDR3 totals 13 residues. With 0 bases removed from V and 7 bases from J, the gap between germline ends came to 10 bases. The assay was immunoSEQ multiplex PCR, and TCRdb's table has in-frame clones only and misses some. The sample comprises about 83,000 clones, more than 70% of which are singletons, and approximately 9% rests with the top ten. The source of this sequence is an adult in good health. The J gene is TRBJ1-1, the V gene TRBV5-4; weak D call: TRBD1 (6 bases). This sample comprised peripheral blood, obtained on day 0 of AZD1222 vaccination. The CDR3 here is CASSLGRGIEAFF. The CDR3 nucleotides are TGTGCCAGCAGCTTGGGGAGGGGGATTGAAGCTTTCTTT.